Below, one T cell receptor (beta chain) is given with its context. Clones were sequenced by immunoSEQ multiplex PCR, and TCRdb holds only the in-frame ones, with some missing. This table holds under 400,000 clones, 87% found once. Germline CDR1 is LNHDA and CDR2 is SQIVND (reference sequence). This CDR3 comprises 15 residues. V lost 0 bases and J lost 3, with 12 bases in between. This sample is part of a study of blood T cell repertoires in COVID-19. Study-level information: Collection of acute and convalescent COVID-19 samples took place in the United States, Italy and Spain. PBMCs, B-cell-depleted T cells, or T cells provided the cDNA or gDNA that made up the material.

The chain uses TRBV19 and TRBJ2-7; tentatively, D is TRBD2 (6 bases). Sequencing used peripheral blood. The sequence derives from a woman in her thirties with COVID-19, enrolled during active disease. The CDR3 region is CASSIDLRGNYEQYF. CDR3 sequence (DNA): TGTGCCAGTAGTATAGATCTCCGGGGGAACTACGAGCAGTACTTC. The variable domain in full, with the rest retrieved from reference TRBV19 and TRBJ2-7, is DGGITQSPKYLFRKEGQNVTLSCEQNLNHDAMYWYRQDPGQGLRLIYYSQIVNDFQKGDIAEGYSVSREKKESFPLTVTSAQKNPTAFYLCASSIDLRGNYEQYFGPGTRLTVT.